The clone carrying this TCR beta chain has a single count. This table comes from immunoSEQ multiplex PCR, and its TCRdb copy is limited to in-frame clones, with some not included. The sample consists of about a million clones, roughly 80% of them appearing once. The sample belongs to a study of shared clonotypes between healthy human individuals. V dropped 6 bases and J dropped 4; count of bases not matched to a gene: 7. This CDR3 has 15 amino acids. CDR1 and CDR2 (germline): MNHEY, SVGAGI. This chain connects TRBV6-5 to TRBJ2-1, with 9 bases matching TRBD1. What was sequenced was memory CD4+ T cells sorted from blood. Subset denoted: CD45RA-negative fraction. The sequence came from a young man in good health. CDR3 nucleotides: TGTGCCAGCAGGACCGGGACAGGGATTTACAATGAGCAGTTCTTC. Its translation is CASRTGTGIYNEQFF.